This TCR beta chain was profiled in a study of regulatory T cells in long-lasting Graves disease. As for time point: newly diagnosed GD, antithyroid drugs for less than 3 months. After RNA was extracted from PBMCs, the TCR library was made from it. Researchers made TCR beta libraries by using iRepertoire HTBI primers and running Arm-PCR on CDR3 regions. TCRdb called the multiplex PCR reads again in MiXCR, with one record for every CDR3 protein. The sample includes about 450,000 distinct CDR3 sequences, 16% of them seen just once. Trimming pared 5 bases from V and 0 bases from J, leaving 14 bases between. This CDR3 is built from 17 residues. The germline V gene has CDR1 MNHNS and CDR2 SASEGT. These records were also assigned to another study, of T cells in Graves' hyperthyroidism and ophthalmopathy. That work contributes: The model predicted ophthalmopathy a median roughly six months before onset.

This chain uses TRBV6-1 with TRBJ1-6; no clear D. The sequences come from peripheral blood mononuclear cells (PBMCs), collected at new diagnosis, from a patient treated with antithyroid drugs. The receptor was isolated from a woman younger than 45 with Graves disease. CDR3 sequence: CASSPLGLSSYNSPLHF. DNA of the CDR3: TGTGCCAGCAGTCCCCTCGGACTGAGCTCCTATAATTCACCCCTCCACTTT.